This T cell receptor beta chain was retrieved from a study of identical twins. This clonotype was found many times. The antigen remains unidentified. The CDR3 consists of 16 residues. V was cut by 6 bases and J by 0 bases, with 16 bases left in between. Per the germline V gene, CDR1 is MDHEN and CDR2 is SYDVKM. Template switching (which added a universal primer site) was used, and cDNA carried unique molecular identifiers. TCRdb re-analysed the 5' RACE reads in MiXCR, keeping a single row per CDR3 protein. Of approximately 670,000 distinct CDR3 sequences in the sample, 5.5% to 6.5% were seen once. General study results and limits: Models predicted less out-of-frame TCR alpha sharing in monozygotic twins than was found.

Only healthy Caucasians were enrolled as donors. This rearrangement joins TRBV28 to TRBJ2-3; a weak D match, TRBD2 (6 bases). Sequenced sample: naive T cells sorted from blood. The TCR comes from a man between 18 and 29 years old in good health. For the CDR3, the DNA is TGTGCCAGCAGACTAGCTCCCTTACTTAGCACAGATACGCAGTATTTT. Its protein is CASRLAPLLSTDTQYF.